This T cell receptor beta chain was profiled in a study of T-cell reconstitution after alpha-beta-depleted transplantation in children. Overall study results and limits: From surviving recipient T cells and thymic progenitors came the high day-60 TCRbeta diversity observed in some patients. When one year had passed after transplant, most T-cell counts and diversity came from newly produced T cells.

For this clonotype: The antigen is not known.

Germline CDR1 and CDR2: SGHRS and YFSETQ. V lost 3 bases and J lost 4, with 14 bases in between. This CDR3 contains 14 residues. Researchers prepared the TCRbeta library using unique molecular identifiers, the study reports. In TCRdb, the PCR reads were re-called with MiXCR into one record per CDR3 protein. The data hold hundreds of thousands of distinct CDR3 sequences, with over 10% observed a single time. The material sequenced was PBMCs, taken before TCRalphabeta/CD19-depleted stem cell transplant. The chain couples TRBV5-1 to TRBJ2-7; D is tentatively TRBD1 or TRBD2 (5 bases each). This TCR derives from a girl aged 2 to 10 with congenital amegakaryocytic thrombocytopenia, due to receive a stem cell transplant. The CDR3 protein is CASSWALGAYEQYF. The CDR3 DNA reads as TGCGCCAGCAGCTGGGCACTAGGGGCTTACGAGCAGTACTTC.